The source of this TCR beta chain is a study of spatial heterogeneity in lung cancer. Whole-study results and caveats: The number of expanded tumor alpha and beta chains correlated with mutation number.

Specified time point: sample taken at primary tumor resection. Remarks on this clonotype: What it binds is unknown. This beta chain is an unintended read in a library built for alpha chains; its size means little.

TCRdb independently ran MiXCR on the 5' RACE reads; one entry per CDR3 protein. The sample has 5,000 to 6,500 distinct CDR3 sequences, roughly 5% seen once. This CDR3 contains 16 residues. CDR1 and CDR2 from the germline V gene are SGHDT and YYEEEE. Trimming took 1 base from V and 3 from J; bases not matched to a gene: 8. The receptor was derived from a male donor with early-stage non-small cell lung cancer. The sequencing used lung tumor tissue, collected at surgery. The V and J genes are TRBV5-6 and TRBJ1-2; TRBD1 aligns across 8 bases. DNA for the CDR3: TGTGCCAGCAGCTTGCCACTGACAGGGGTCGACTATGGCTACACCTTC. Encoded protein: CASSLPLTGVDYGYTF.